The rows below give T cell receptor beta chains drawn from one sample of a study of blood T cell repertoires in COVID-19. Clones were read by immunoSEQ multiplex PCR, and TCRdb kept only the in-frame ones, dropping some. The sample records 400,000 to 450,000 clones, 75% to 90% being singletons. The sequenced sample consisted of PBMCs or T cells enriched from blood (not recorded which). Receptors originate from a man aged 30 to 45 who had recovered from COVID-19. Each CDR3 is given with its conserved first and last residue. The order of the fields is CDR3 protein, CDR3 DNA, V gene, J gene, D gene, clone size. The D gene is left open where the match is weak. Clone size, where shown, is once, few, many, or a class for clones that have expanded.

CASSLGGYSGNTIYF	TGTGCCAGCAGCTTAGGAGGCTACTCTGGAAACACCATATATTTT	TRBV7-8	TRBJ1-3	NA	NA
CASSFSLGRGDEKLFF	TGTGCCAGCAGTTTTAGTTTGGGCAGGGGGGATGAAAAACTGTTTTTT	TRBV28	TRBJ1-4	TRBD1	NA
CASSPTGLALKQFF	TGTGCCAGCAGCCCGACGGGACTAGCGTTAAAGCAGTTCTTC	TRBV11-3	TRBJ2-1	TRBD2	NA
CASSDLGGNSPLHF	TGTGCCAGCAGTGACCTCGGGGGGAATTCACCCCTCCACTTT	TRBV6-1	TRBJ1-6	NA	NA
CASSSLSDEQFF	TGTGCCAGCAGCTCCCTTAGCGATGAGCAGTTCTTC	TRBV13	TRBJ2-1	NA	once
CASSPQSANEKLFF	TGTGCCAGCTCACCACAAAGCGCGAATGAAAAACTGTTTTTT	TRBV18	TRBJ1-4	NA	NA
CSARRSEYRFF	TGCAGTGCTAGACGGTCCGAATACCGGTTCTTC	TRBV20-1	TRBJ2-1	NA	NA
CASNLAGERPYEQFF	TGTGCCAGCAACCTAGCGGGAGAGAGACCGTATGAGCAGTTCTTC	TRBV28	TRBJ2-1	TRBD2	once
CASSLMASSGETQYF	TGTGCCAGCAGCTTAATGGCGTCTAGCGGAGAGACCCAGTACTTC	TRBV7-6	TRBJ2-5	TRBD2	NA
CASSLARSDTQYF	TGTGCCAGCAGCTTAGCGCGGTCAGATACGCAGTATTTT	TRBV7-6	TRBJ2-3	NA	NA
CASSPPGRFAKLFF	TGTGCCAGCTCACCACCGGGGCGTTTCGCAAAACTGTTTTTT	TRBV18	TRBJ1-4	NA	NA
CASRGGGRTSSYEQYF	TGTGCCAGCCGTGGGGGCGGAAGGACCTCGTCCTACGAGCAGTACTTC	TRBV28	TRBJ2-7	NA	NA
CASSLEGPLSAQYF	TGTGCCAGCAGCTTAGAGGGCCCCCTGTCGGCTCAGTACTTC	TRBV5-4	TRBJ2-5	NA	NA
CASSPSGSGHGYTF	TGTGCCAGCAGTCCCTCGGGATCTGGTCATGGCTACACCTTC	TRBV5-8	TRBJ1-2	NA	NA
CASSEEGLETQYF	TGTGCCAGCAGTGAGGAGGGGTTAGAGACCCAGTACTTC	TRBV2	TRBJ2-5	NA	NA
CASSRNTEAFF	TGTGCCAGCAGTAGGAACACTGAAGCTTTCTTT	TRBV11-2	TRBJ1-1	NA	NA
CASWGETYNEQFF	TGCGCCAGCTGGGGGGAGACCTACAATGAGCAGTTCTTC	TRBV5-1	TRBJ2-1	NA	NA
CASSLEPGTGEYEQYF	TGTGCCAGCAGCTTGGAGCCCGGGACAGGGGAGTACGAGCAGTACTTC	TRBV5-4	TRBJ2-7	TRBD1	NA
CASSYSRIGEQYF	TGTGCCAGCAGTTACTCTAGAATCGGCGAGCAGTACTTC	TRBV6-5	TRBJ2-7	NA	NA
CASAIQDLGLGYTF	TGTGCCAGCGCAATACAGGATTTGGGACTCGGCTACACCTTC	TRBV2	TRBJ1-2	NA	NA
CASSLAGGYTEAFF	TGCGCCAGCAGCTTGGCAGGGGGCTACACTGAAGCTTTCTTT	TRBV5-1	TRBJ1-1	TRBD1	NA
CASSLRRTSGRDTDTQYF	TGTGCCAGCAGCCTACGGCGGACTAGCGGGAGGGATACGGATACGCAGTATTTT	TRBV11-2	TRBJ2-3	TRBD2	NA
CASSLSGREGYTF	TGTGCCAGCAGTTTATCAGGCAGGGAAGGCTACACCTTC	TRBV27	TRBJ1-2	NA	once
CSVGETGSTGELFF	TGCAGCGTTGGTGAGACAGGGAGTACCGGGGAGCTGTTTTTT	TRBV29-1	TRBJ2-2	TRBD1	NA
CASSLIQEDTQYF	TGTGCCAGCAGCTTAATACAGGAGGATACGCAGTATTTT	TRBV7-3	TRBJ2-3	NA	NA
CASSHGLAGGFLFF	TGCGCCAGCAGCCACGGACTAGCGGGAGGGTTTCTGTTTTTT	TRBV10-2	TRBJ2-2	TRBD2	NA
CASSPTGQYGYTF	TGTGCCAGCAGCCCCACAGGGCAGTATGGCTACACCTTC	TRBV6-2/TRBV6-3	TRBJ1-2	NA	NA
CASSQGGRSSQYF	TGTGCCAGCAGCCAAGGCGGGAGATCATCGCAGTATTTT	TRBV6-5	TRBJ2-3	TRBD2	NA
CSVEETVGARTQYF	TGCAGCGTTGAAGAGACGGTTGGGGCCAGGACCCAGTACTTC	TRBV29-1	TRBJ2-5	NA	few
CASTREGFEQYF	TGTGCCAGCACGCGGGAGGGGTTCGAGCAGTACTTC	TRBV25-1	TRBJ2-7	TRBD2	NA
CASSLLPTINYEQYF	TGCGCCAGCAGCTTACTGCCCACCATAAACTACGAGCAGTACTTC	TRBV5-1	TRBJ2-7	NA	NA
CASSYRGINEQFF	TGTGCCAGCAGTTATCGGGGGATCAATGAGCAGTTCTTC	TRBV6-6	TRBJ2-1	NA	NA
CASSTDSYEQYF	TGTGCCAGCAGCACGGACAGCTACGAGCAGTACTTC	TRBV7-9	TRBJ2-7	NA	NA
CASSDGTFPDHEQYF	TGTGCCAGCAGCGACGGGACTTTCCCGGATCACGAGCAGTACTTC	TRBV27	TRBJ2-7	NA	NA
CASSLQVYNEQFF	TGTGCCAGCAGCTTACAGGTGTACAATGAGCAGTTCTTC	TRBV7-2	TRBJ2-1	NA	NA
CASSLWQNTEAFF	TGTGCCAGCAGCCTCTGGCAGAACACTGAAGCTTTCTTT	TRBV16	TRBJ1-1	NA	few
CASSLSSGREETQYF	TGCGCCAGCAGCCTCTCTAGCGGGAGGGAAGAGACCCAGTACTTC	TRBV4-1	TRBJ2-5	TRBD2	NA
CAIRKLAGPADGELFF	TGTGCCATCAGAAAACTAGCGGGCCCGGCAGACGGGGAGCTGTTTTTT	TRBV10-3	TRBJ2-2	TRBD2	NA
CATSRDRGGYTF	TGTGCCACCAGCCGGGACAGGGGAGGCTACACCTTC	TRBV24-1	TRBJ1-2	TRBD1	NA
CASSPWRVQETQYF	TGCGCCAGCAGCCCCTGGAGGGTCCAAGAGACCCAGTACTTC	TRBV5-1	TRBJ2-5	NA	NA
CASSQKDTYSNQPQHF	TGTGCCAGCTCACAAAAAGACACATATAGCAATCAGCCCCAGCATTTT	TRBV18	TRBJ1-5	NA	NA
CASSLFLGDNYGYTF	TGTGCCAGCAGCTTATTTCTCGGGGATAACTATGGCTACACCTTC	TRBV11-2	TRBJ1-2	NA	NA
CASSYRTSGRFGELFF	TGTGCCAGCAGCTACCGGACTAGCGGGAGGTTCGGGGAGCTGTTTTTT	TRBV5-6	TRBJ2-2	TRBD2	NA
CASRTSGRLGQFF	TGTGCCAGCCGGACTAGCGGGAGGCTAGGGCAGTTCTTC	TRBV28	TRBJ2-1	TRBD2	NA
CAWKGQTNYGYTF	TGTGCCTGGAAGGGACAGACCAACTATGGCTACACCTTC	TRBV30	TRBJ1-2	TRBD1	NA
CSVDAGGYEQYF	TGCAGCGTTGATGCAGGGGGCTACGAGCAGTACTTC	TRBV29-1	TRBJ2-7	TRBD1	few
CASSQGQSNQPQHF	TGCGCCAGCAGTCAGGGACAGTCCAATCAGCCCCAGCATTTT	TRBV23-1	TRBJ1-5	TRBD1	NA
CASSLRQGSDGYTF	TGTGCCAGCAGCCTCAGACAGGGGAGCGATGGCTACACCTTC	TRBV3-1/TRBV3-2	TRBJ1-2	TRBD1	NA
CASSLGGLAGLNEQFF	TGCGCCAGCAGCTTGGGAGGACTAGCGGGACTCAATGAGCAGTTCTTC	TRBV5-1	TRBJ2-1	TRBD2	NA
CASSLAPQGGKLFF	TGTGCCAGCAGCTTAGCGCCGCAGGGAGGAAAACTGTTTTTT	TRBV7-2	TRBJ1-4	NA	NA